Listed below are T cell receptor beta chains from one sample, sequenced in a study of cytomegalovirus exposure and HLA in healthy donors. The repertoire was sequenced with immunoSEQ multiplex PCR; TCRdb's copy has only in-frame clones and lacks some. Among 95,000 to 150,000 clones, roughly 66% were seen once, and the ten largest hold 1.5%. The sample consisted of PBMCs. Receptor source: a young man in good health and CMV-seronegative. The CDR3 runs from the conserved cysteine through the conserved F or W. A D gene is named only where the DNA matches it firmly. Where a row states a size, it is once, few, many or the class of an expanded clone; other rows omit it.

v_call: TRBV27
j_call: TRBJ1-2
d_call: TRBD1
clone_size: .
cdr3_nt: TGTGCCAGCAGTCCCCTCCCGGGACAGGCTGGCTACACCTTC
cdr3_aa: CASSPLPGQAGYTF

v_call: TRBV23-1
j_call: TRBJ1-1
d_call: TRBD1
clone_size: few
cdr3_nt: TGCGCCAGCAGTCAATCCGACAGGGGGAACACTGAAGCTTTCTTT
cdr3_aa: CASSQSDRGNTEAFF

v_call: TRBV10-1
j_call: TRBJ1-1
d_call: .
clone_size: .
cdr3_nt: TGCGCCAGCAGTGAGGGGGGCATGGGCACTGAAGCTTTCTTT
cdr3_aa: CASSEGGMGTEAFF

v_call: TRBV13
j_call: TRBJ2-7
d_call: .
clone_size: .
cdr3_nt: TGTGCCAGCAGCACCAGGCCCTACGAGCAGTACTTC
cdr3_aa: CASSTRPYEQYF

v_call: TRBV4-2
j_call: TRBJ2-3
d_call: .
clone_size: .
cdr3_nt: TGTGCCAGCAGCCAACCGGGAAGACAGTCGGACAGTAGCACAGATACGCAGTATTTT
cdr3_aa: CASSQPGRQSDSSTDTQYF

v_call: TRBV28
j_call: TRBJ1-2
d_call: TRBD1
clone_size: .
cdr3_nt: TGTGCCAGCAGCACAGGGGGACTCTATGGCTACACCTTC
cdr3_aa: CASSTGGLYGYTF

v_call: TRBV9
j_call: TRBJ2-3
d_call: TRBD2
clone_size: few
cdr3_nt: TGTGCCAGCAGCGTAGCGGGAAGGGGCGGGAGAACAGATACGCAGTATTTT
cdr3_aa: CASSVAGRGGRTDTQYF

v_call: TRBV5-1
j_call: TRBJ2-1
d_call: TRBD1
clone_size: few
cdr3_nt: TGCGCCAGCAGCTTAACAGGGGGCTACAATGAGCAGTTCTTC
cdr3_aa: CASSLTGGYNEQFF

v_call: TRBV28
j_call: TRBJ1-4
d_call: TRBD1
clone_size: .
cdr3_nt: TGTGCCAGCAGTACGACAGGGGGCCATGAAAAACTGTTTTTT
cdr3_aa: CASSTTGGHEKLFF

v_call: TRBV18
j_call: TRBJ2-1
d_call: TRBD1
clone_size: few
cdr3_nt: TGTGCCAGCTCACCACCTGACAGGGGGTCATACAATGAGCAGTTCTTC
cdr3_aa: CASSPPDRGSYNEQFF

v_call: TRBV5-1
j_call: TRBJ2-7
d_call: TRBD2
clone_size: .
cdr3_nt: TGCGCCAGCAGCTTGGTGGCGGGAGGTTACCACGAGCAGTACTTC
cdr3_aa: CASSLVAGGYHEQYF

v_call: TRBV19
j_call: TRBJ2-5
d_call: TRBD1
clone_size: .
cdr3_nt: TGTGCCAACGACAGGGAAAGGGACTTC
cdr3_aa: CANDRERDF

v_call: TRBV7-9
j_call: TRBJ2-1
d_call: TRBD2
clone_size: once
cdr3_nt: TGTGCCAGCAGCTTAGTAGCGGGAGGGCCTTCAAATGAGCAGTTCTTC
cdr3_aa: CASSLVAGGPSNEQFF

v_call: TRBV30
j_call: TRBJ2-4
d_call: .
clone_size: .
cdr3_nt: TGTGCCTGGAACTTAGACCGGGACATAGGCTTC
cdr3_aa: CAWNLDRDIGF

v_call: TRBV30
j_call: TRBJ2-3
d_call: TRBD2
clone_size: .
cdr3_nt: TGTGCCTGGAGTTGGTCGACTAGCGGGGGGCCTAGCACAGATACGCAGTATTTT
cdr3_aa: CAWSWSTSGGPSTDTQYF

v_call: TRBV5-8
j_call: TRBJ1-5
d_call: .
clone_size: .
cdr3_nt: TGTGCCAGCAGCTTTCTGAGTCTGAATCAGCCCCAGCATTTT
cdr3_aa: CASSFLSLNQPQHF

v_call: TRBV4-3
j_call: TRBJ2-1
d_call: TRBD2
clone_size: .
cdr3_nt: TGCGCCAGCAGCCCCAGACTAGCCGGGTTTTACAATGAGCAGTTCTTC
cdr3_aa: CASSPRLAGFYNEQFF

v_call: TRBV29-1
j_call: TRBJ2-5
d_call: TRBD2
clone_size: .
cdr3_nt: TGCAGCGCCTGGGCCTCGGGACTAGCGGGAGGGGACCAAGAGACCCAGTACTTC
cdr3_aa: CSAWASGLAGGDQETQYF

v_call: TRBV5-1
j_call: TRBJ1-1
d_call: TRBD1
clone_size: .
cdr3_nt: TGCGCCAGCAGCTTAACCGGGACAGGGGTATCTGAAGCTTTCTTT
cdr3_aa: CASSLTGTGVSEAFF

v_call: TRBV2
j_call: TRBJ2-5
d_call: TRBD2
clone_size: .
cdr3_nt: TGTGCCGGCGGGACTGGGGAATTGAGGGCACTAGCGGGAGGTGAGACCCAGTACTTC
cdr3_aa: CAGGTGELRALAGGETQYF